The next 10 T cell receptor beta chains were all read from a single sample in a study of blood T cell repertoires in COVID-19. Assay: immunoSEQ multiplex PCR; the TCRdb copy retains only in-frame clones and omits some. The sample has roughly 43,000 clones, approximately 86% seen once. The sequencing sample was made of peripheral blood. Receptors were obtained from a human donor in a cohort sampled during active COVID-19.

The gene calls are TRBV12-3 or TRBV12-4 and TRBJ2-2; D is unresolved. The CDR3 is 13 amino acids. The V end was cut by 1 base, the J end by 5 bases, with 5 bases between. The DNA of the CDR3 is TGTGCCAGCAGTTTAGGGGCTACCGGGGAGCTGTTTTTT. Translation gives CASSLGATGELFF.

The genes are TRBV3-1 (or the pseudogene TRBV3-2) and TRBJ1-3; possible D gene TRBD1, 5 bases. The CDR3 runs to 13 residues. V was clipped by 4 bases and J by 3 bases, with 7 bases between them. Germline CDR1 and CDR2: LGHDT and YNNKEL (reference sequence). In nucleotides, the CDR3 is TGTGCCAGCAGCCGGGGGGGTGGAAACACCATATATTTT. Protein product: CASSRGGGNTIYF.

This clone has only a few counts. The chain employs TRBV7-2 and TRBJ2-7; tentatively, D is TRBD1 (5 bases). The CDR3 spans 16 residues. Trimming removed 2 bases from V and 0 bases from J, with 14 bases in between. Germline assignment: CDR1 SGHTA and CDR2 FQGNSA. DNA for the CDR3: TGTGCCAGCAGCTTAAATAGGGGCTGGAGCTCCTACGAGCAGTACTTC. Its translation is CASSLNRGWSSYEQYF.

The rearrangement joins TRBV6-5 to TRBJ2-1; 8 nucleotides line up with TRBD1. Germline V gives CDR1 MNHEY, CDR2 SVGAGI. This CDR3 spans 15 amino acids. V gave up 6 bases and J gave up 2 bases; unmatched junction bases: 6. The CDR3 bases are TGTGCCAGCAGACCCGGACAGGGAACCTACAATGAGCAGTTCTTC. Translation gives CASRPGQGTYNEQFF.

The J gene is TRBJ1-4, the V gene TRBV3-1 (or the pseudogene TRBV3-2), with D perhaps matching TRBD1 (6 bases). The CDR3 length is 16 residues. Between the trimmed V and J ends, which lost 4 bases and 4 bases, there was a span of 16 bases. Germline CDR1 reads LGHDT; CDR2 reads YNNKEL (reference sequence). For the CDR3, the DNA is TGTGCCAGCAGCCCCAATACCGGGACATTTAATGAAAAACTGTTTTTT. This gives the protein CASSPNTGTFNEKLFF.

The gene calls are TRBV7-8 and TRBJ1-2; 11 nucleotides agree with TRBD1. The CDR3 spans 15 residues. Germline assignment: CDR1 SGHVS and CDR2 FQNEAQ. V gave up 1 base and J gave up 7 bases; unmatched junction bases: 5. CDR3 residues: CASSLGTGGLGGYTF. For the CDR3, the DNA is TGTGCCAGCAGCTTAGGGACAGGGGGCCTTGGTGGCTACACCTTC.

The chain couples TRBV28 to TRBJ1-3, with a weak D call TRBD1 (5 bases). There are 15 residues in the CDR3. Trimming took off 0 bases at V and 2 bases at J, with 8 bases between the two ends. Germline lookup yields CDR1 MDHEN and CDR2 SYDVKM. The CDR3 reads CASSLWKGTGNTIYF. CDR3 sequence (DNA): TGTGCCAGCAGTTTATGGAAGGGGACTGGAAACACCATATATTTT.

This chain joins TRBV28 and TRBJ1-2; 11 bases are shared with TRBD1. Germline lookup yields CDR1 MDHEN and CDR2 SYDVKM. The CDR3 contains 17 residues. V was pared by 5 bases and J by 7 bases, with 15 bases of the junction left unmatched. For the CDR3, the DNA is TGTGCCAGCAGTCTTCCTATTCCCGGACAGGGGGCTATTGGCTACACCTTC. Translating gives CASSLPIPGQGAIGYTF.

The rearrangement links TRBV6-1 to TRBJ2-1; unclear D gene. CDR3 length equals 12 residues. CDR1 MNHNS and CDR2 SASEGT come from the germline V gene. With 2 bases removed from V and 9 bases from J, the gap between germline ends came to 8 bases. The CDR3 loop reads CASSEYGLEQFF. Here the CDR3 DNA reads TGTGCCAGCAGTGAATATGGGCTTGAGCAGTTCTTC.

This chain links TRBV11-2 with TRBJ2-5; 9 bases line up with TRBD1. The CDR3 length is 15 residues. Per germline, CDR1 SGHAT and CDR2 FQNNGV. With 2 bases clipped from V and 7 bases from J, the junction kept 8 bases outside the gene matches. CDR3 in amino acids: CASSLKQGARATQYF. CDR3 sequence (DNA): TGTGCCAGCAGCTTAAAACAGGGGGCCAGGGCGACCCAGTACTTC.